Listed here are 2 T cell receptor beta chains from one sample, sequenced in a study of beta chain features in type 1 diabetes (dated by TCRdb to about 2018). The protocol used for the library was the immunoSEQ multiplex PCR assay. All of the isolated RNA was reverse transcribed with the High Capacity cDNA Reverse Transcription Kit, so expressed TCRB transcripts were sequenced. Held by TCRdb, this immuneACCESS table contains in-frame sequences only and omits some clones. Under half of the omission traces to an unresolved V gene where checked; the cause of the rest is unknown. This sample holds roughly 140,000 clones; 6.9% were observed only once. The ten largest clones add up to around 1.5% of the sample. The specimen sequenced was central memory CD4+ T cells from blood. The receptors shown here come from a woman under 40 in good health.

There are a few counts of this clone. The V and J genes are TRBV7-2 and TRBJ2-3, with 7 bases that match TRBD2. The CDR3 is made up of 14 amino acids. Losses at the gene ends were 4 bases for V and 5 bases for J; bases not matched to a gene: 6. Germline V gene data show CDR1 as SGHTA and CDR2 as FQGNSA. The CDR3: CASSYLGGRDTQYF. The DNA of the CDR3 is TGTGCCAGCAGCTATCTGGGCGGGAGAGATACGCAGTATTTT.

The rearrangement links TRBV5-1 to TRBJ2-5, with TRBD1 matching over 7 bases. This CDR3 has 14 amino acids. After removal of 3 bases from V and 1 base from J, the junction contained 3 bases not matched to a gene. Germline CDR1 is SGHRS and CDR2 is YFSETQ. The CDR3 sequence is CASSSGQPQETQYF. The CDR3 bases are TGCGCCAGCAGCTCGGGACAGCCCCAAGAGACCCAGTACTTC.